The rows below give T cell receptor beta chains drawn from one sample of a study of blood T cell repertoires in COVID-19. Using immunoSEQ multiplex PCR, the repertoire was profiled, and TCRdb retains in-frame clones only, with some absent. The sample yields some 100,000 clones, just over 85% seen once. The sequenced sample consisted of PBMCs or T cells enriched from blood (not recorded which). These receptors were obtained from a woman between 45 and 65 years old who had recovered from COVID-19. Each CDR3 is given with its conserved first and last residue. Each record gives: D gene, J gene, clone size, V gene, CDR3 DNA, CDR3 protein. D genes are given only for firm matches. Size tells how often a clone was seen (once, few, many) or the class of an expanded clone, and some rows leave it out.

D gene: -
J gene: TRBJ1-4
clone size: -
V gene: TRBV2
CDR3 DNA: TGTGCCAGCAGTGCTATTAGAGGAGAAAAACTGTTTTTT
CDR3 protein: CASSAIRGEKLFF

D gene: -
J gene: TRBJ2-7
clone size: -
V gene: TRBV29-1
CDR3 DNA: TGCAGCGTTGAAATTACAGACTACGAGCAGTACTTC
CDR3 protein: CSVEITDYEQYF

D gene: TRBD1
J gene: TRBJ2-5
clone size: -
V gene: TRBV24-1
CDR3 DNA: TGTGCCACCAGTGATACGGGACAGATCCAAGAGACCCAGTACTTC
CDR3 protein: CATSDTGQIQETQYF

D gene: -
J gene: TRBJ2-3
clone size: -
V gene: TRBV6-5
CDR3 DNA: TGTGCCAGCAGTTACGGCGGGCACCTCACAGATACGCAGTATTTT
CDR3 protein: CASSYGGHLTDTQYF

D gene: -
J gene: TRBJ2-5
clone size: few
V gene: TRBV21-1
CDR3 DNA: TGTGCCAGCAGCAAGGGACAACTAGCGGGGGGGTACCAAGAGACCCAGTACTTC
CDR3 protein: CASSKGQLAGGYQETQYF

D gene: TRBD2
J gene: TRBJ2-1
clone size: few
V gene: TRBV4-1
CDR3 DNA: TGCGCCAGCAGCCAAGAGGGACTATTCAATGAGCAGTTCTTC
CDR3 protein: CASSQEGLFNEQFF

D gene: -
J gene: TRBJ2-3
clone size: few
V gene: TRBV20-1
CDR3 DNA: TGCAGTGCTGCCAGCGGAGATACGCAGTATTTT
CDR3 protein: CSAASGDTQYF

D gene: -
J gene: TRBJ2-7
clone size: -
V gene: TRBV10-3
CDR3 DNA: TGTGCCATCAGCCGGGGCTCCTACGAGCAGTACTTC
CDR3 protein: CAISRGSYEQYF

D gene: TRBD2
J gene: TRBJ2-3
clone size: -
V gene: TRBV28
CDR3 DNA: TGTGCCAGTAGAGCGGGGGGGCCGTCAGATACGCAGTATTTT
CDR3 protein: CASRAGGPSDTQYF

D gene: TRBD1
J gene: TRBJ2-6
clone size: -
V gene: TRBV15
CDR3 DNA: TGTGCCACCAGCGGAACAGGGGTCGGGGCCAACGTCCTGACTTTC
CDR3 protein: CATSGTGVGANVLTF

D gene: TRBD1
J gene: TRBJ1-2
clone size: -
V gene: TRBV11-2
CDR3 DNA: TGTGCCAGCAGCTTAGATGGACAGGGGGCTCCTTTGGGCTATGGCTACACCTTC
CDR3 protein: CASSLDGQGAPLGYGYTF

D gene: TRBD1
J gene: TRBJ2-3
clone size: -
V gene: TRBV2
CDR3 DNA: TGTGCCAGCAGTCCCGGGACAGGGATGTCCGTCGGGTCGCAGTATTTT
CDR3 protein: CASSPGTGMSVGSQYF

D gene: -
J gene: TRBJ1-4
clone size: -
V gene: TRBV12-3/TRBV12-4
CDR3 DNA: TGTGCCAGCAGGGGCCAGCCGAATGAAAAACTGTTTTTT
CDR3 protein: CASRGQPNEKLFF

D gene: -
J gene: TRBJ1-1
clone size: -
V gene: TRBV5-6
CDR3 DNA: TGTGCCAGCACCCAGGGGTTGCGGACTGAAGCTTTCTTT
CDR3 protein: CASTQGLRTEAFF

D gene: TRBD1
J gene: TRBJ2-5
clone size: -
V gene: TRBV28
CDR3 DNA: TGTGCCAGCAAGCTTGGGACAGAAGAGACCCAGTACTTC
CDR3 protein: CASKLGTEETQYF

D gene: TRBD1
J gene: TRBJ1-2
clone size: few
V gene: TRBV18
CDR3 DNA: TGTGCCAGCTCACCAGGAGGGACAGCGACCTATGGCTACACCTTC
CDR3 protein: CASSPGGTATYGYTF

D gene: -
J gene: TRBJ2-1
clone size: -
V gene: TRBV28
CDR3 DNA: TGTGCCAGCAGTTTACTGGGCAGCCAGGGTGAGCAGTTCTTC
CDR3 protein: CASSLLGSQGEQFF

D gene: -
J gene: TRBJ1-1
clone size: -
V gene: TRBV7-7
CDR3 DNA: TGTGCCAGCAGCCCTAGCCCAAATGCTGAAGCTTTCTTT
CDR3 protein: CASSPSPNAEAFF

D gene: -
J gene: TRBJ1-1
clone size: -
V gene: TRBV5-1
CDR3 DNA: TGCGCCAGCAGTTTGAGGGAGAAGAACACTGAAGCTTTCTTT
CDR3 protein: CASSLREKNTEAFF

D gene: TRBD1
J gene: TRBJ2-5
clone size: -
V gene: TRBV9
CDR3 DNA: TGTGCCAGCAGCGCCAGTACCGCAGGGGGTCAAGAGACCCAGTACTTC
CDR3 protein: CASSASTAGGQETQYF